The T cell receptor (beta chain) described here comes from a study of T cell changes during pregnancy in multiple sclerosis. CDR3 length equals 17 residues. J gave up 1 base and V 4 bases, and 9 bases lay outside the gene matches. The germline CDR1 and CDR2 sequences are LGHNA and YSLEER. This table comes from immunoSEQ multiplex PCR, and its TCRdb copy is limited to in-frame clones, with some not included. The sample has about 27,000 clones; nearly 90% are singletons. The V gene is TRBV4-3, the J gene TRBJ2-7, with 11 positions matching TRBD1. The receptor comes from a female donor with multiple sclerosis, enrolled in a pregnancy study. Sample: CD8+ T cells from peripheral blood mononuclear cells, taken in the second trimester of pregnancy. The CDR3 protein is CASSPSSGTGGSYEQYF. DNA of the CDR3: TGCGCCAGCAGCCCTTCCTCCGGGACAGGGGGATCCTACGAGCAGTACTTC.